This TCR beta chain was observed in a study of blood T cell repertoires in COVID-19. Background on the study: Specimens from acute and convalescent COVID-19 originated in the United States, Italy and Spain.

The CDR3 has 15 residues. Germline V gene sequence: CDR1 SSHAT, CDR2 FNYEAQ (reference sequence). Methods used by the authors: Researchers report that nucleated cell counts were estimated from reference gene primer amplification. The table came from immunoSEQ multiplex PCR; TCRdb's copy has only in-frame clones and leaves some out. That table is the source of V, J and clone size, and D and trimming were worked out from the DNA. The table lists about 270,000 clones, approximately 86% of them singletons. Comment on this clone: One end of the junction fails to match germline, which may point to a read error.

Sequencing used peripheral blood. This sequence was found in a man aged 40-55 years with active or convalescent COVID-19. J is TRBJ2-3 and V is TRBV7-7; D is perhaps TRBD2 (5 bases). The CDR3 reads CASSLAGLDTDTQYF. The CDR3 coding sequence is TGTGCTAGCAGCTTAGCAGGACTGGACACAGATACGCAGTATTTT.